This passage covers 30 T cell receptor beta chains from one sample sequenced in a study of blood T cell repertoires in COVID-19. Only in-frame clones appear in the TCRdb table, and some are missing; sequencing was by immunoSEQ multiplex PCR. This table has 380,000 or so clones, more than 75% appearing once. Sequenced input: peripheral blood. Receptors were obtained from a human donor with acute or convalescent COVID-19. The donor label of this sample is uncertain.

The gene calls are TRBV12-3 or TRBV12-4 and TRBJ2-7, with TRBD1 as a possible D gene (6 bases). CDR3 length: 13 residues. V gave up 5 bases and J gave up 2 bases, with 10 bases separating them. For the CDR3, the DNA is TGTGCCAGCAGTCTTGGGACACCCTACGAGCAGTACTTC. This encodes CASSLGTPYEQYF.

The chain joins TRBV30 to TRBJ1-2; D gene unclear. From germline, CDR1 is GTSNPN and CDR2 SVGIG (reference sequence). The CDR3 is 13 amino acids. Trimming pared 3 bases from V and 5 bases from J, leaving 13 bases between. The CDR3 DNA follows: TGTGCCTGGAGGGACGATAGCGAATATGGCTACACCTTC. Its protein product is CAWRDDSEYGYTF.

Note on this clone: A read error may produce the germline difference seen at one junction end. J is TRBJ1-2 and V is TRBV2; maybe TRBD1 (6 bases). The germline CDR1 and CDR2 sequences are SNHLY and FYNNEI. This CDR3 is 16 amino acids long. Here the CDR3 reads CASSETTWTANFGYTF. The CDR3 coding sequence is TGTGCCAGCAGTGAAACCACCTGGACAGCTAACTTTGGCTACACCTTC.

The V gene is TRBV4-2, the J gene TRBJ1-1, with 12 bases lining up with TRBD1. V shed 6 bases, J shed 2 bases, and the junction held 7 bases outside the gene matches. The CDR3 loop spans 16 amino acids. In germline, CDR1 is LGHNA, CDR2 YNFKEQ. This chain's CDR3 is CASRKGTGGGNTEAFF. Here the CDR3 DNA reads TGTGCCAGCAGAAAGGGGACAGGGGGCGGAAACACTGAAGCTTTCTTT.

CDR3 sequence reads: CASREQEFYEQYF. The CDR3 coding sequence is TGCGCCAGCAGGGAACAGGAATTCTACGAGCAGTACTTC. The chain carries TRBV10-2 and TRBJ2-7, with D tentatively TRBD1 (5 bases). This CDR3 is built from 13 residues. CDR1 is WSHSY and CDR2 is SAAADI in the germline V gene. V lost 6 bases and J lost 3, with 12 bases in between.

The chain has TRBV15 and TRBJ2-1; a possible D gene is TRBD2 (5 bases). The germline gives CDR1 LNHNV, CDR2 YYDKDF (reference sequence). Trimming pared 3 bases from V and 1 base from J, leaving 13 bases between. The CDR3 runs 16 residues. DNA for the CDR3: TGTGCCACCAGCAGCGGTCTGGGGAGATCCTACAATGAGCAGTTCTTC. Protein sequence: CATSSGLGRSYNEQFF. Together with reference TRBV15 and TRBJ2-1, the CDR3 gives the full variable domain: DAMVIQNPRYQVTQFGKPVTLSCSQTLNHNVMYWYQQKSSQAPKLLFHYYDKDFNNEADTPDNFQSRRPNTSFCFLDIRSPGLGDTAMYLCATSSGLGRSYNEQFFGPGTRLTVL.

This clone was counted a single time. The chain carries TRBV6-5 and TRBJ2-7, with 8 bases fitting TRBD2. The CDR3 contains 15 residues. The J segment lost 0 bases and the V segment lost 6 bases, leaving 7 bases of the junction unmatched. CDR1 and CDR2 from the germline V gene are MNHEY and SVGAGI. The CDR3, as DNA: TGTGCCAGCAGATCTCCAGCGGGGGACTCCTACGAGCAGTACTTC. Amino acid sequence: CASRSPAGDSYEQYF.

The chain combines TRBV19 with TRBJ1-5; D is perhaps TRBD1 (6 bases). CDR1 LNHDA and CDR2 SQIVND come from the germline V gene (reference sequence). This CDR3 is built from 15 residues. With 1 base removed from V and 9 bases from J, the gap between germline ends came to 16 bases. CDR3 sequence (DNA): TGTGCCAGTAGTATAGGTCCCCGGACAGCTAGGCCCCAGCATTTT. This encodes CASSIGPRTARPQHF.

The rearrangement joins TRBV15 to TRBJ1-5, with D hard to call. The CDR3 runs to 16 residues. Deletions cut 2 bases from V and 1 base from J, with 12 bases between. Germline CDR1 reads LNHNV; CDR2 reads YYDKDF (reference sequence). The CDR3 DNA reads TGTGCCACCAGCAGAAAGATCGGAGGAAGCAATCAGCCCCAGCATTTT. It yields the protein CATSRKIGGSNQPQHF.

The rearrangement links TRBV6-5 to TRBJ1-5; D not certain. Germline V gives CDR1 MNHEY, CDR2 SVGAGI. The ends were cut back, 9 bases at V and 5 bases at J, with 17 bases in the middle. This CDR3 region has 14 residues. The DNA of the CDR3 is TGTGCCAGTTCTATTCCCCCCGGGTATCAGCCCCAGCATTTT. The encoded protein is CASSIPPGYQPQHF.

This clone was counted only a few times. The chain recombines TRBV15 with TRBJ2-7; 11 positions agree with TRBD2. V shed 3 bases and J 4 bases; nucleotides not matched to a gene: 2. Germline V lookup: CDR1 LNHNV, CDR2 YYDKDF (reference sequence). The CDR3 is 14 amino acids. Here the CDR3 reads CATSRGTSGYEQYF. The CDR3 DNA is TGTGCCACCAGCAGGGGGACTAGCGGATACGAGCAGTACTTC.

As DNA, the CDR3 is TGTGCCAGCAGGCGACAGGGGAATTCACCCCTCCACTTT. Encoded protein: CASRRQGNSPLHF. This chain uses TRBV6-4 with TRBJ1-6; 8 nucleotides line up with TRBD1. The CDR3 has 13 amino acids. V lost 6 bases and J lost 7; bases outside the gene matches: 2. CDR1 and CDR2 (germline): MRHNA, SNTAGT.

The chain has TRBV11-2 and TRBJ2-1; D may be TRBD2 (7 bases). Germline CDR1 SGHAT, CDR2 FQNNGV. This CDR3 is built from 18 residues. The ends were cut back, 6 bases at V and 4 bases at J, with 25 bases in the middle. CDR3 nucleotide sequence: TGTGCCAGCAGGACAGTTTGGAGTGGGGGGGCGCGGTACAATGAGCAGTTCTTC. Its protein is CASRTVWSGGARYNEQFF. Looking up the rest from reference TRBV11-2 and TRBJ2-1 gives the full variable domain: EAGVAQSPRYKIIEKRQSVAFWCNPISGHATLYWYQQILGQGPKLLIQFQNNGVVDDSQLPKDRFSAERLKGVDSTLKIQPAKLEDSAVYLCASRTVWSGGARYNEQFFGPGTRLTVL.

The chain's CDR3 is CSAAQGLGAFF. The DNA for the CDR3 is TGCAGTGCTGCACAGGGATTAGGAGCTTTCTTT. This chain uses TRBV20-1 with TRBJ1-1; D might be TRBD1 (6 bases). Germline V gene lookup returns CDR1 DFQATT and CDR2 SNEGSKA (reference sequence). The V end lost 5 bases, the J end lost 10 bases, and 14 bases lay between the germline ends. The CDR3 covers 11 residues.

V is TRBV10-2 and J is TRBJ1-5; D not certain. This CDR3 is 14 amino acids long. Trimming took 0 bases from V and 4 from J, leaving 7 bases between them. From germline, CDR1 is WSHSY and CDR2 SAAADI. The CDR3 region has the DNA TGCGCCAGCAGTGAGTCGAGTCTGAATCAGCCCCAGCATTTT. Residues: CASSESSLNQPQHF.

DNA for the CDR3: TGTGCCAGCAGCCAAGATAACAGGATGAATTCACCCCTCCACTTT. Translating gives CASSQDNRMNSPLHF. The chain employs TRBV14 and TRBJ1-6; D might be TRBD1 (5 bases). V shed 0 bases and J shed 7 bases, with 10 bases lying between them. This CDR3 comprises 15 residues. In germline, CDR1 is SGHDN, CDR2 FVKESK. Combining the CDR3 with reference TRBV14 and TRBJ1-6 gives the whole variable domain EAGVTQFPSHSVIEKGQTVTLRCDPISGHDNLYWYRRVMGKEIKFLLHFVKESKQDESGMPNNRFLAERTGGTYSTLKVQPAELEDSGVYFCASSQDNRMNSPLHFGNGTRLTVT.

The V call is TRBV10-1, the J call TRBJ2-7; the D is unclear. The germline V and J ends were trimmed by 0 bases and 5 bases, with 5 bases remaining between them. This CDR3 has 12 residues. Germline V gene data show CDR1 as WNHNN and CDR2 as SYGVQD (reference sequence). The CDR3 loop is CASSESANEQYF. As DNA, the CDR3 is TGCGCCAGCAGTGAGTCAGCTAACGAGCAGTACTTC.

The chain is built from TRBV6-5 and TRBJ2-7, with D maybe TRBD1 (7 bases). The germline V and J ends were trimmed by 7 bases and 2 bases, with 18 bases remaining between them. This CDR3 is built from 15 residues. Germline CDR1 reads MNHEY; CDR2 reads SVGAGI. CDR3 amino acids: CASTSGARGAYEQYF. CDR3 coding DNA: TGTGCCAGCACCTCCGGGGCCAGGGGGGCCTACGAGCAGTACTTC.

This chain links TRBV30 with TRBJ1-1; 9 positions match TRBD1. Germline CDR1 GTSNPN, CDR2 SVGIG (reference sequence). The CDR3 sequence is 13 residues long. J lost 4 bases, V lost 2 bases, and 2 bases had no gene match. CDR3 coding DNA: TGTGCCTGGAGTTGGGGACAGGGCACTGAAGCTTTCTTT. Its protein product is CAWSWGQGTEAFF.

Comment on this clone: The limits of the CDR3 on the DNA are not certain, so only TCRdb's listed CDR3 is given. The chain joins TRBV11-2 to TRBJ1-2; the D call of TRBD1 is as the table states it, not checked on the DNA. Germline V gives CDR1 SGHAT, CDR2 FQNNGV. The CDR3 region is 15 residues in length, termini included. CDR3 region: CASSFGPGRGYGYTF.

A remark on this clone: A single base separates this from a much larger clone, so it may be a read error. V gene TRBV5-6 combines with J gene TRBJ2-3, with a tentative D call TRBD1 (6 bases). CDR3 length: 13 residues. V lost 4 bases, J lost 1 base, and 7 bases lay in between. Per germline, CDR1 SGHDT and CDR2 YYEEEE. The CDR3 loop reads CASSRQGTDTQYF. CDR3 nucleotides: TGTGCCAGCAGCCGACAGGGCACAGATACGCAGTATTTT. Full variable domain (missing parts from reference TRBV5-6 and TRBJ2-3): DAGVTQSPTHLIKTRGQQVTLRCSPKSGHDTVSWYQQALGQGPQFIFQYYEEEERQRGNFPDRFSGHQFPNYSSELNVNALLLGDSALYLCASSRQGTDTQYFGPGTRLTVL.

The chain links TRBV7-6 to TRBJ1-5; possible D gene TRBD1, 6 bases. V was clipped by 5 bases and J by 3 bases, with 8 bases between them. The CDR3 is made up of 13 amino acids. Germline CDR1 is SGHVS and CDR2 is FNYEAQ. CDR3 DNA: TGTGCCAGCAGCCCAGGGGTCAATCAGCCCCAGCATTTT. Translated: CASSPGVNQPQHF.

This chain connects TRBV30 to TRBJ2-2; D ambiguous. Trimming left V 2 bases short and J 1 base short, with 11 bases between. CDR1 is GTSNPN and CDR2 is SVGIG in the germline V gene (reference sequence). The CDR3 loop spans 15 amino acids. The CDR3 reads CAWSHPGVNTGELFF. CDR3 nucleotide sequence: TGTGCCTGGAGTCACCCCGGAGTGAACACCGGGGAGCTGTTTTTT.

The rearrangement links TRBV19 to TRBJ2-3; 10 bases are a match to TRBD1. CDR1 and CDR2 from the germline V gene are LNHDA and SQIVND (reference sequence). The CDR3 consists of 17 residues. V trimming: 5 bases; J trimming: 0 bases; junction bases outside the gene matches: 8. Written as DNA, the CDR3 is TGTGCCAGTAGTCCCGGGACAGGGGCCCCGAGCACAGATACGCAGTATTTT. Translating gives CASSPGTGAPSTDTQYF.

This chain joins TRBV5-4 and TRBJ2-1, with 9 bases lining up with TRBD1. This CDR3 contains 20 residues. Germline CDR1 SGHNT, CDR2 YYREEE (reference sequence). Trimming removed 1 base from V and 0 bases from J; junction bases left unmatched: 14. The CDR3 DNA reads TGTGCCAGCAGCTTGTTTGCCCCGGGACAGGGAACCGGCTCCTACAATGAGCAGTTCTTC. Its translation: CASSLFAPGQGTGSYNEQFF.

This clone was observed a handful of times. The rearrangement uses TRBV7-2 and TRBJ1-5; D gene uncertain. Germline CDR1 and CDR2: SGHTA and FQGNSA. The ends were cut back, 3 bases at V and 5 bases at J, with 8 bases in the middle. This CDR3 is built from 13 residues. For the CDR3, the DNA is TGTGCCAGCAGCTTCGAACGGGATCAGCCCCAGCATTTT. This codes for CASSFERDQPQHF.

This clone is a singleton in its sample. V gene TRBV18 combines with J gene TRBJ2-2, with TRBD1 identical over 8 bases. Per the germline V gene, CDR1 is KGHSH and CDR2 is LQKENI. The junction had 7 bases not matched to a gene; V was cut back by 6 bases and J by 4 bases. This CDR3 spans 15 amino acids. The CDR3 is CASSLQDRVTGELFF. The CDR3 DNA reads TGTGCCAGCTCCCTCCAGGACAGGGTCACCGGGGAGCTGTTTTTT.

The V gene is TRBV2, the J gene TRBJ1-3, with a tentative D call TRBD1 (5 bases). The V and J ends lost 4 bases and 1 base respectively, with 11 bases between them. This CDR3 spans 15 amino acids. The V gene's germline CDR1 is SNHLY and CDR2 FYNNEI. CDR3 loop: CASSVTAFSGNTIYF. The CDR3, as DNA: TGTGCCAGCAGTGTGACAGCTTTTTCTGGAAACACCATATATTTT.

V is TRBV2 and J is TRBJ2-4; a weak D match, TRBD1 (6 bases). V lost 3 bases and J 7 bases, leaving 13 bases between the germline ends. The CDR3 covers 14 residues. Germline V gives CDR1 SNHLY, CDR2 FYNNEI. As DNA, the CDR3 is TGTGCCAGCAGTGACAGGGGAGTGCCGAACATTCAGTACTTC. As protein: CASSDRGVPNIQYF.

V usage is TRBV4-1 and J usage is TRBJ1-6; no clear D. The germline V gene encodes CDR1 MGHRA and CDR2 YSYEKL. Trimming left V 0 bases short and J 10 bases short, with 7 bases between. This CDR3 is 13 amino acids long. The CDR3 DNA follows: TGCGCCAGCAGCCAAGATTCCTTCTCACCCCTCCACTTT. It specifies CASSQDSFSPLHF.